The rows below give T cell receptor beta chains drawn from one sample of a study of early T cells in non-severe SARS-CoV-2 infection. TCRdb called the 5' RACE reads again in MiXCR, with one record for every CDR3 protein. The sample has under 35,000 distinct CDR3 sequences; 5.5% to 8% are singletons. The sample consisted of whole blood. Receptor source: an adult who was a healthcare worker with PCR-confirmed SARS-CoV-2 infection or an uninfected control (not recorded which). The CDR3 runs from the conserved cysteine through the conserved F or W. D genes are given only for firm matches. Only some rows state a clone size, as once, few, many or a class for expanded clones.

D	V	size	J	CDR3	DNA
-	TRBV7-9	-	TRBJ2-3	CASSPTQGLTDTQYF	TGTGCCAGCAGCCCCACCCAGGGGCTCACAGATACGCAGTATTTT
TRBD1	TRBV6-5	many	TRBJ2-5	CASSYSRGQGLQETQYF	TGTGCCAGCAGTTACAGTCGCGGACAGGGGTTACAAGAGACCCAGTACTTC
-	TRBV7-2	few	TRBJ2-3	CASSLARREAPRPDTQYF	TGTGCCAGCAGCTTAGCTCGGAGGGAGGCTCCTAGGCCAGATACGCAGTATTTT
TRBD2	TRBV14	many	TRBJ2-5	CASSHSGLAQETQYF	TGTGCCAGCAGCCATTCAGGACTAGCCCAAGAGACCCAGTACTTC
-	TRBV3-1	many	TRBJ2-7	CASSVPPSYEQYF	TGTGCCAGCAGCGTCCCCCCCTCCTACGAGCAGTACTTC
-	TRBV6-4	few	TRBJ2-7	CASSDGNNLTYEQYF	TGTGCCAGCAGTGACGGCAACAATTTAACCTACGAGCAGTACTTC
-	TRBV12-3/TRBV12-4	-	TRBJ2-3	CASSLNGDTQYF	TGTGCCAGCAGTTTAAACGGAGATACGCAGTATTTT
-	TRBV7-8	many	TRBJ2-2	CASSSSWANLSPGELFF	TGTGCCAGCAGCTCCTCCTGGGCCAACTTGAGCCCCGGGGAGCTGTTTTTT
-	TRBV12-3/TRBV12-4	few	TRBJ2-5	CASSLFTRDQETQYF	TGTGCCAGCAGTTTATTTACGAGGGACCAAGAGACCCAGTACTTC
-	TRBV7-3	few	TRBJ2-3	CASSLFGDGDTQYF	TGTGCCAGCAGCTTATTTGGGGACGGAGATACGCAGTATTTT
-	TRBV11-2	many	TRBJ2-4	CASSLDAGWNIQYF	TGTGCCAGCAGCTTAGATGCAGGGTGGAACATTCAGTACTTC
-	TRBV27	-	TRBJ2-5	CASSLFGIQETQYF	TGTGCCAGCAGTTTATTCGGGATCCAAGAGACCCAGTACTTC
TRBD1	TRBV27	many	TRBJ2-7	CASSLVAPGQSEQYF	TGTGCCAGCAGTTTAGTTGCCCCGGGACAGTCCGAGCAGTACTTC
-	TRBV29-1	-	TRBJ2-7	CSVVADSSTYEQYF	TGCAGCGTTGTTGCGGACAGCTCTACCTACGAGCAGTACTTC
TRBD2	TRBV20-1	-	TRBJ2-7	CSASGGLAAYEQYF	TGCAGTGCTAGTGGCGGACTAGCAGCCTACGAGCAGTACTTC
TRBD1	TRBV12-3/TRBV12-4	-	TRBJ2-7	CASSLGQATYEQYF	TGTGCCAGCAGTTTGGGACAGGCAACCTACGAGCAGTACTTC
TRBD1	TRBV19	few	TRBJ1-4	CASSGTGTVAEKLFF	TGTGCCAGTAGTGGCACCGGGACAGTCGCCGAAAAACTGTTTTTT
-	TRBV20-1	-	TRBJ1-2	CSARQPIGVLGYTF	TGCAGTGCCCGTCAACCGATAGGGGTGCTAGGCTACACCTTC
-	TRBV18	many	TRBJ1-4	CASSQTAAEKLFF	TGTGCCAGCTCACAAACAGCCGCCGAAAAACTGTTTTTT
-	TRBV19	-	TRBJ2-3	CASNNIQEYHTDTQYF	TGTGCCAGTAACAACATACAGGAGTACCACACAGATACGCAGTATTTT
TRBD1	TRBV2	many	TRBJ2-1	CASIGTDLYNEQFF	TGTGCCAGCATTGGGACAGACCTTTACAATGAGCAGTTCTTC
TRBD2	TRBV20-1	many	TRBJ2-5	CSAPPAGLTSGSSFGQYF	TGCAGTGCTCCTCCAGCGGGGTTGACTAGCGGGTCATCGTTTGGCCAGTACTTC
-	TRBV6-6	many	TRBJ2-3	CASSYGARLGEADTQYF	TGTGCCAGCAGTTATGGGGCCCGACTAGGGGAGGCAGATACGCAGTATTTT
-	TRBV28	-	TRBJ1-4	CASSFLQGNEKLFF	TGTGCCAGCAGTTTCCTACAGGGTAATGAAAAACTGTTTTTT
-	TRBV6-1	-	TRBJ1-2	CASSEADIWAVNGYTF	TGTGCCAGCAGTGAAGCGGACATTTGGGCGGTGAACGGCTACACCTTC
TRBD2	TRBV20-1	many	TRBJ2-5	CSASGRRETQYF	TGCAGTGCTAGCGGGAGGAGAGAGACCCAGTACTTC
-	TRBV11-2	few	TRBJ2-2	CASSLDNRNTGELFF	TGTGCCAGCAGCTTAGATAACAGGAACACCGGGGAGCTGTTTTTT
TRBD2	TRBV6-4	few	TRBJ2-1	CASSVSGLANNEQFF	TGTGCCAGCAGTGTCTCGGGACTAGCGAACAATGAGCAGTTCTTC
-	TRBV19	many	TRBJ1-5	CAAGDYSNQPQHF	TGTGCCGCGGGGGATTATAGCAATCAGCCCCAGCATTTT
TRBD1	TRBV20-1	few	TRBJ1-6	CSAQNRQGSFYNSPLHF	TGCAGTGCTCAAAACCGACAGGGGTCGTTTTATAATTCACCCCTCCACTTT
-	TRBV7-9	-	TRBJ2-2	CASSLVPGSNTGELFF	TGTGCCAGCAGCTTAGTTCCGGGATCGAACACCGGGGAGCTGTTTTTT
-	TRBV14	many	TRBJ1-1	CASSQQGVTEAFF	TGTGCCAGCAGCCAACAAGGGGTCACTGAAGCTTTCTTT
TRBD2	TRBV10-1	many	TRBJ2-7	CASTRRWTSGNYEQYF	TGCGCCAGCACGAGGAGGTGGACTAGCGGAAATTACGAGCAGTACTTC
-	TRBV12-3/TRBV12-4	many	TRBJ2-7	CASTTRSSRQYEQYF	TGTGCCAGCACCACTAGGTCTTCCCGGCAGTACGAGCAGTACTTC
TRBD2	TRBV20-1	medium-sized	TRBJ2-1	CSAEGRALGNEQFF	TGCAGTGCTGAGGGGAGGGCCCTCGGAAATGAGCAGTTCTTC
TRBD1	TRBV5-1	many	TRBJ1-3	CASSPGTGGLWGNTIYF	TGCGCCAGCAGCCCGGGGACAGGGGGCCTTTGGGGAAACACCATATATTTT
TRBD1	TRBV6-4	many	TRBJ2-1	CASSDTGGSGNEQFF	TGTGCCAGCAGTGACACAGGGGGCTCGGGCAATGAGCAGTTCTTC
-	TRBV29-1	many	TRBJ2-3	CSVGAMDTQYF	TGCAGCGTTGGGGCCATGGATACGCAGTATTTT